The T cell receptor (beta chain) described here comes from a study of blood T cell repertoires in COVID-19. The CDR3 has 16 amino acids. The V segment lost 0 bases and the J segment 5 bases; nucleotides outside the gene matches: 8. CDR1 is SGHRS and CDR2 is YFSETQ in the germline V gene. Assay: immunoSEQ multiplex PCR; the TCRdb copy retains only in-frame clones and omits some. The sample yields approximately 180,000 clones, about 80% seen once. This TCR was recovered from a woman aged 55-70 years with acute COVID-19. Sequencing was done on a sample of PBMCs or T cells enriched from blood (not recorded which). V is TRBV5-1 and J is TRBJ2-3; 8 bases match TRBD2. The CDR3 nucleotides read TGCGCCAGCAGCTTGGGGATAGCGGGATCGGGAGATACGCAGTATTTT. Translated, it gives CASSLGIAGSGDTQYF.